A single sample gave rise to the 19 T cell receptor beta chains below, sequenced in a study of cytomegalovirus exposure and HLA in healthy donors. With 60 Vbeta and 13 Jbeta primers, the PCR was carried out. Only in-frame clones appear in the TCRdb table, and some are missing; sequencing was by immunoSEQ multiplex PCR. The table lists 100,000 or so clones, less than 85% of them singletons. The sample was PBMCs. Receptor source: a man aged 35-49 years in good health and CMV-seronegative.

V is TRBV19 and J is TRBJ1-5, with TRBD1 identical over 11 bases. The germline CDR1 and CDR2 sequences are LNHDA and SQIVND (reference sequence). There are 19 residues in the CDR3. J was trimmed by 0 bases and V by 6 bases; bases with no gene match: 13. This CDR3 is CASREAGTGGPYSNQPQHF. The CDR3 DNA follows: TGTGCCAGTAGGGAAGCCGGGACAGGGGGTCCTTATAGCAATCAGCCCCAGCATTTT.

V and J are TRBV19 and TRBJ1-5; D unclear. V was clipped by 3 bases and J by 6 bases, with 9 bases between them. Germline CDR1 is LNHDA and CDR2 is SQIVND (reference sequence). The CDR3 is 13 residues long. The CDR3 protein is CASSIVQAQPQHF. In DNA, the CDR3 is TGTGCCAGTAGTATTGTGCAGGCTCAGCCCCAGCATTTT. Filled out from reference TRBV19 and TRBJ1-5, the complete variable domain reads DGGITQSPKYLFRKEGQNVTLSCEQNLNHDAMYWYRQDPGQGLRLIYYSQIVNDFQKGDIAEGYSVSREKKESFPLTVTSAQKNPTAFYLCASSIVQAQPQHFGDGTRLSIL.

The genes are TRBV15 and TRBJ1-3; D gene ambiguous. The ends were cut back, 0 bases at V and 0 bases at J, with 6 bases in the middle. The CDR3 runs to 15 residues. CDR1 and CDR2 from the germline V gene are LNHNV and YYDKDF (reference sequence). CDR3 region: CATSRDTSSGNTIYF. For the CDR3, the DNA is TGTGCCACCAGCAGAGATACCAGCTCTGGAAACACCATATATTTT.

The chain links TRBV9 to TRBJ1-2, with 7 bases identical to TRBD1. The CDR3 is 15 amino acids. After removal of 3 bases from V and 3 bases from J, the junction contained 8 bases not matched to a gene. CDR1 and CDR2 (germline): SGDLS, YYNGEE. CDR3 amino acids: CASSARQGRHYGYTF. The CDR3 DNA follows: TGTGCCAGCAGCGCCCGACAGGGTAGGCACTATGGCTACACCTTC.

The rearrangement links TRBV5-6 to TRBJ2-1; 11 bases line up with TRBD2. The V gene end was trimmed by 4 bases and the J gene end by 7 bases; junction bases not matched to a gene: 10. Germline assignment: CDR1 SGHDT and CDR2 YYEEEE. The CDR3 totals 16 residues. This chain's CDR3 is CASSRLAGPGVNEQFF. CDR3 bases: TGTGCCAGCAGCCGACTAGCGGGGCCCGGGGTGAATGAGCAGTTCTTC. The complete variable domain, with remaining parts taken from reference TRBV5-6 and TRBJ2-1, reads DAGVTQSPTHLIKTRGQQVTLRCSPKSGHDTVSWYQQALGQGPQFIFQYYEEEERQRGNFPDRFSGHQFPNYSSELNVNALLLGDSALYLCASSRLAGPGVNEQFFGPGTRLTVL.

CDR3 in DNA: TGCGCCAGCAGCCCCGGGACAGGGAGATCCGGGGAGCTGTTTTTT. Its translation is CASSPGTGRSGELFF. The V call is TRBV5-1, the J call TRBJ2-2, with TRBD1 identical over 9 bases. V trimming: 4 bases; J trimming: 6 bases; junction bases outside the gene matches: 7. Germline lookup yields CDR1 SGHRS and CDR2 YFSETQ. The CDR3 is 15 residues long.

V and J are TRBV5-3 and TRBJ1-2; perhaps TRBD1 as D (6 bases). TRBV5-3 is treated as an ORF (open reading frame) with a function not yet certain. The CDR3 has 17 amino acids. Between the trimmed V and J ends, which lost 1 base and 3 bases, there was a span of 19 bases. In nucleotides, the CDR3 is TGTGCCAGAAGCTTGATTCTCATCCCGGGGGGCTACTATGGCTACACCTTC. Encoded protein: CARSLILIPGGYYGYTF.

The gene calls are TRBV29-1 and TRBJ2-5, with 8 nucleotides matching TRBD1. The last part of the DNA fits TRBJ2-7 better; the J call may be wrong. This CDR3 region has 14 residues. The germline V gene has CDR1 SQVTM and CDR2 ANQGSEA. CDR3 sequence (DNA): TGCAGCGTTGGAAGTAGGACAGGGTCTTACGAGCAGTACTTC. It translates to CSVGSRTGSYEQYF.

V is TRBV7-2 and J is TRBJ1-2; perhaps TRBD1 as D (5 bases). This CDR3 region has 16 residues. Trimming shortened V by 5 bases and J by 4 bases, and 20 bases separated the two germline ends. CDR1 and CDR2 from the germline V gene are SGHTA and FQGNSA. DNA for the CDR3: TGTGCCAGCAGCCCAAGGGGTGGGCAGGGTGGCTATGGCTACACCTTC. It specifies CASSPRGGQGGYGYTF.

This chain joins TRBV6-5 and TRBJ2-5, with a weak D call TRBD2 (6 bases). The CDR3 runs 12 residues. Germline assignment: CDR1 MNHEY and CDR2 SVGAGI. With 8 bases removed from V and 3 bases from J, the gap between germline ends came to 10 bases. The CDR3 region is CASGRGKETQYF. The CDR3 nucleotides read TGTGCCAGCGGGCGGGGCAAAGAGACCCAGTACTTC.

The rearrangement links TRBV7-3 to TRBJ2-5, with 8 bases matching TRBD1. The CDR3 extends over 16 amino acids. Germline V gene lookup returns CDR1 SGHTA and CDR2 FQGTGA. The V and J ends lost 1 base and 5 bases, in that order; junction bases with no gene match: 9. The CDR3 DNA is TGTGCCAGCAGCTTAAAGGGCAGGGGGCGCGGGGAGACCCAGTACTTC. This codes for CASSLKGRGRGETQYF.

This clone was seen a few times. A much larger clone is a single base away; this may be a read error. The V gene is TRBV7-3, the J gene TRBJ1-1; maybe TRBD1 (5 bases). CDR3 length equals 13 residues. V gave up 5 bases and J gave up 1 base, with 8 bases separating them. Germline V gene data show CDR1 as SGHTA and CDR2 as FQGTGA. The CDR3 protein is CASSQDRNTEAFF. CDR3 coding DNA: TGTGCCAGCAGCCAAGACAGGAACACTGAAGCTTTCTTT. Based on the CDR3 plus reference TRBV7-3 and TRBJ1-1, the full variable domain is GAGVSQTPSNKVTEKGKYVELRCDPISGHTALYWYRQSLGQGPEFLIYFQGTGAADDSGLPNDRFFAVRPEGSVSTLKIQRTERGDSAVYLCASSQDRNTEAFFGQGTRLTVV.

The chain recombines TRBV9 with TRBJ1-4, with TRBD1 matching 8 bases. Germline loops: CDR1 SGDLS, CDR2 YYNGEE. After removal of 3 bases from V and 4 bases from J, the junction contained 11 bases not matched to a gene. The CDR3 has 17 amino acids. CDR3 DNA: TGTGCCAGCAGCGCTGGAATACAGGGGGGATATAATGAAAAACTGTTTTTT. Its translation: CASSAGIQGGYNEKLFF.

This clone occurred once. The chain employs TRBV4-1 and TRBJ2-2, with 10 positions matching TRBD1. V lost 5 bases, J lost 6 bases, and 9 bases stayed unmatched. The CDR3 spans 16 residues. CDR1 and CDR2 from the germline V gene are MGHRA and YSYEKL. This chain's CDR3 is CASSGSLTGGPGELFF. The CDR3, as DNA: TGCGCCAGCAGCGGGTCATTGACAGGGGGCCCCGGGGAGCTGTTTTTT.

V gene TRBV29-1 combines with J gene TRBJ2-1; a possible D gene is TRBD2 (6 bases). The CDR3 length is 20 residues. Looked up from germline, CDR1 is SQVTM and CDR2 is ANQGSEA. V was cut by 0 bases and J by 5 bases, with 29 bases left in between. CDR3 amino acids: CSVEEAWGSSNLGGDNEQFF. As DNA, the CDR3 is TGCAGCGTTGAAGAGGCCTGGGGGTCGTCCAACTTGGGCGGGGACAATGAGCAGTTCTTC.

The chain couples TRBV4-1 to TRBJ2-7, with 11 bases identical to TRBD2. The CDR3 is 15 residues long. J gave up 0 bases and V 4 bases, and 2 bases lay outside the gene matches. Germline loops: CDR1 MGHRA, CDR2 YSYEKL. The chain's CDR3 is CASSLLAGGSYEQYF. In nucleotides, the CDR3 is TGCGCCAGCAGCCTTCTAGCGGGGGGCTCCTACGAGCAGTACTTC.

This clone was recorded once. This chain joins TRBV4-1 and TRBJ2-1, with D possibly being TRBD1 (6 bases). Germline V gene lookup returns CDR1 MGHRA and CDR2 YSYEKL. V lost 1 base to trimming and J lost 6 bases, with 10 bases between them. CDR3 length: 14 amino acids. The CDR3 loop is CASSQAGASNEQFF. In nucleotides, the CDR3 is TGCGCCAGCAGCCAAGCAGGGGCGAGCAATGAGCAGTTCTTC.

The chain joins TRBV29-1 to TRBJ2-1; the D is unclear. CDR3 length equals 14 residues. Per germline, CDR1 SQVTM and CDR2 ANQGSEA. Trimming took off 4 bases at V and 0 bases at J, with 10 bases between the two ends. CDR3 nucleotides: TGCAGCGTTGGACACTCCAACTCCTACAATGAGCAGTTCTTC. This translates into CSVGHSNSYNEQFF.

The V gene is TRBV7-9, the J gene TRBJ1-2; tentatively, D is TRBD1 (5 bases). The germline gives CDR1 SEHNR, CDR2 FQNEAQ (reference sequence). Trimming stripped 1 base from V and 3 bases from J, with 15 bases between. The CDR3 length is 16 residues. The CDR3, as DNA: TGTGCCAGCAGCTTAGACGGACACCGGGTCGACTATGGCTACACCTTC. As protein: CASSLDGHRVDYGYTF.